This T cell receptor beta chain was identified in a study of T cells after yellow fever vaccination. Whole-study results and caveats: On re-exposure, the response was weaker but peaked faster, at day 5 versus 15. Only a minor proportion of clonotypes was detected across both CD4 and CD8 compartments. In post-booster samples, most primary-vaccination clones reappeared (96% CD4, 88% CD8).

This clonotype was observed many times. Its antigen is as yet unknown. Production of TCR cDNA was by 5'RACE template switching, which also added a universal primer site and UMIs. TCRdb re-called the 5' RACE reads with MiXCR, one entry per CDR3 protein. The sample records around 330,000 distinct CDR3 sequences, more than 3% being singletons. V was pared by 0 bases and J by 3 bases, with 5 bases of the junction left unmatched. The germline V gene encodes CDR1 SNHLY and CDR2 FYNNEI. This CDR3 has 16 residues. This chain connects TRBV2 to TRBJ2-1, with 7 bases identical to TRBD1. The starting material was PBMCs, obtained on the day of the yellow fever booster vaccination. This receptor was taken from a man aged 18 to 29 who received the YFV17D yellow fever vaccine. The CDR3 nucleotides read TGTGCCAGCAGTGAAGCGAGTGACAGGGACTACAATGAGCAGTTCTTC. It codes for CASSEASDRDYNEQFF.